The present entry profiles one T cell receptor beta chain with its context. The antigen remains undetermined. Total RNA amounts of at least 6 micrograms were extracted per sample. The data stem from a study of blood T cells in healthy people across ages. It was with a sample-barcoded 5' primer and a J-beta primer mix that a second PCR of roughly 7 to 11 cycles was run. Sequencing recovered at least 2.5 million CDR3-containing paired-end reads from each sample. MiXCR was run by TCRdb on the 5' RACE reads, yielding one entry per CDR3 protein. The sample gives 800,000 or so distinct CDR3 sequences, about 46% of which show up once; around a sixth is in the top ten. General observations from the study: Estimates drawn from one million T cells were deemed to understate diversity. Long-lived donors had more naive CD4+ cells and higher diversity than aged donors.

Trimming took off 5 bases at V and 2 bases at J, with 17 bases between the two ends. The V gene's germline CDR1 is ENHRY and CDR2 SYGVKD. This CDR3 is 16 amino acids long. The J gene is TRBJ2-3, the V gene TRBV10-3, with D possibly TRBD2 on 7 matching bases. This receptor was taken from a man older than 75 in good health. Sample: blood. This CDR3 reads CAISRGAAGTTDTQYF. The CDR3 DNA follows: TGTGCCATCAGTAGGGGGGCAGCGGGAACCACAGATACGCAGTATTTT.